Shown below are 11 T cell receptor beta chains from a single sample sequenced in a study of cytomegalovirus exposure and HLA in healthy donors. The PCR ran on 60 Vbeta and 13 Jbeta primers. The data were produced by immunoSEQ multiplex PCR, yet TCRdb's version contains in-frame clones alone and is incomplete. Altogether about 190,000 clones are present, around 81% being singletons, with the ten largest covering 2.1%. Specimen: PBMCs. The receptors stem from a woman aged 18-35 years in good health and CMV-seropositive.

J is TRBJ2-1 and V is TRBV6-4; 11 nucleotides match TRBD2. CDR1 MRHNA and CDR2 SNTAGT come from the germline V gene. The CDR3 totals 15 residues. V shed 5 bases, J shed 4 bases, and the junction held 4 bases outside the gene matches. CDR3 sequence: CASSRLAGPYNEQFF. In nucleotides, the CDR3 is TGTGCCAGCAGTCGACTAGCGGGGCCATACAATGAGCAGTTCTTC.

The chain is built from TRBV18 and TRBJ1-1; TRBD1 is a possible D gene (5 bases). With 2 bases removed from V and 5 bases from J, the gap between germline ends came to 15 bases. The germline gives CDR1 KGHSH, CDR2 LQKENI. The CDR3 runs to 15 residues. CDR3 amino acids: CASSPSGQVFTEAFF. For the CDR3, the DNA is TGTGCCAGCTCACCATCAGGGCAGGTTTTTACTGAAGCTTTCTTT.

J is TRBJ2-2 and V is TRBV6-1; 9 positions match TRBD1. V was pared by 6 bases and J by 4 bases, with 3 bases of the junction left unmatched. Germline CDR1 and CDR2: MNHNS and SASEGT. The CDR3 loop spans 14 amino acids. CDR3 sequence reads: CASRLTGGTGELFF. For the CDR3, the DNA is TGTGCCAGCAGATTGACAGGGGGCACCGGGGAGCTGTTTTTT.

The CDR3 loop reads CATSRVRNTLREKLFF. The CDR3 bases are TGTGCCACCAGCAGAGTGAGAAACACCCTGCGGGAAAAACTGTTTTTT. This rearrangement joins TRBV15 to TRBJ1-4; D is uncertain. Germline CDR1 is LNHNV and CDR2 is YYDKDF (reference sequence). Trimming stripped 1 base from V and 8 bases from J, with 17 bases between. The CDR3 covers 16 residues.

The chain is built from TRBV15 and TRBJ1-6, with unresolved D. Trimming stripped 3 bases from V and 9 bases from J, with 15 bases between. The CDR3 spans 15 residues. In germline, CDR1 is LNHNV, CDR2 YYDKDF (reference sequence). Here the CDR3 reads CATSSPVTRGSPLHF. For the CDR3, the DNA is TGTGCCACCAGCAGTCCCGTGACTCGTGGTTCACCCCTCCACTTT.

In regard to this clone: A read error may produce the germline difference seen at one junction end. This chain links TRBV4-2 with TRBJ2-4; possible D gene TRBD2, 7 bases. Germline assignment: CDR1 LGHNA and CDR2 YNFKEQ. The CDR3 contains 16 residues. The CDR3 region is CASSQGGGAVKNSQYF. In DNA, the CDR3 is TGTGCCAGCAGCCAAGGGGGGGGCGCGGTCAAAAACAGTCAGTACTTC.

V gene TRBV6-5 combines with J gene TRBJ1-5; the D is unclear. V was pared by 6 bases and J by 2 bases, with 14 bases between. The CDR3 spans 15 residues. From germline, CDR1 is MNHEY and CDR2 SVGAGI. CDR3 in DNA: TGTGCCAGCAGCACAACACCGGCGGGCAATCAGCCCCAGCATTTT. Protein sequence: CASSTTPAGNQPQHF.

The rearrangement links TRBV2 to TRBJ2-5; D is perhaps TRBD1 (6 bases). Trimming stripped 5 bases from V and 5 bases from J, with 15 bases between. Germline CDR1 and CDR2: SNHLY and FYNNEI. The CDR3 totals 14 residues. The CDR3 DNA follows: TGTGCCAGCAGTACCCGGACAGACAAGGAGACCCAGTACTTC. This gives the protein CASSTRTDKETQYF.

In DNA form, the CDR3 reads TGTGCCAGCAGCTCAACAGTTAACACTGAAGCTTTCTTT. It codes for CASSSTVNTEAFF. The V gene is TRBV11-3, the J gene TRBJ1-1, with D unclear. The V gene lost 4 bases and the J gene lost 2 bases, with 8 bases spanning the gap. The CDR3 spans 13 residues. The germline V gene has CDR1 SGHNT and CDR2 YENEEA.

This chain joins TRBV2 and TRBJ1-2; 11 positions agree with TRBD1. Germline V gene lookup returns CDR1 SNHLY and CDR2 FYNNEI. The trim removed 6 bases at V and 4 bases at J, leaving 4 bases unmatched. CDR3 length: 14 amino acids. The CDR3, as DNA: TGTGCCAGCAGCGGACAGGGGGCTGTCTATGGCTACACCTTC. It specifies CASSGQGAVYGYTF. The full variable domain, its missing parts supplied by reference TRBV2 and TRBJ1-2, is EPEVTQTPSHQVTQMGQEVILRCVPISNHLYFYWYRQILGQKVEFLVSFYNNEISEKSEIFDDQFSVERPDGSNFTLKIRSTKLEDSAMYFCASSGQGAVYGYTFGSGTRLTVV.

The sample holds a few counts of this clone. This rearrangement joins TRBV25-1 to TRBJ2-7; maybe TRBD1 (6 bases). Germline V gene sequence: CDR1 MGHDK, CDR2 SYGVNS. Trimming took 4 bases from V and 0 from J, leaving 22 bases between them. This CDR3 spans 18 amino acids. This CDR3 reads CASSGAHLRQGFSYEQYF. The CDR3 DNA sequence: TGTGCCAGCAGTGGGGCCCACCTAAGGCAGGGGTTCTCCTACGAGCAGTACTTC.